The TCR beta chain described here comes from a study of CD8+ T cells in alopecia areata. Study-wide context: Tofacitinib continued for 6 to 18 months and was then withheld for 6 months.

The germline V gene has CDR1 SGHRS and CDR2 YFSETQ. This CDR3 is built from 15 residues. V was cut by 4 bases and J by 5 bases, with 16 bases left in between. Regarding this clone: Its antigen remains unidentified.

Treatment here: oral pan-JAK inhibitor, 5-10 mg twice daily. The investigators collected lesional scalp punch biopsies and peripheral blood from alopecia areata patients. RNA extraction and reverse transcription yielded cDNA as sequencing template. The repertoire was sequenced with immunoSEQ multiplex PCR; TCRdb's copy has only in-frame clones and lacks some. The repertoire holds 150,000 to 200,000 clones, with around 64% as singletons. Broader study findings: Association of baseline CD8+ expansion with response is uncertain owing to one nonresponder. Alopecia totalis/universalis scalp especially showed more expanded CD8+ clones than normal scalp.

The source material was CD4+ T cells sorted from blood, sampled between weeks 47 and 50, from a patient treated with tofacitinib. This receptor was taken from a human donor with alopecia areata. The chain recombines TRBV5-1 with TRBJ2-1; maybe TRBD1 (9 bases). The CDR3 loop is CASSPGGTGNNEQFF. The CDR3 region has the DNA TGCGCCAGCAGCCCGGGAGGGACAGGGAACAATGAGCAGTTCTTC.